Listed below are T cell receptor beta chains from one sample, sequenced in a study of T-cell memory formation after mild COVID-19. TCRdb called the 5' RACE reads again in MiXCR, with one record for every CDR3 protein. The table includes some 120,000 distinct CDR3 sequences, around 15% detected once. Sequencing input: PBMCs or a T cell subset sorted from them (not recorded which). The source is a young man who had mild COVID-19 (a few samples of this study predate the infection). Cell type and time point are not known. Both conserved end residues are part of each CDR3. D genes are given only for firm matches. Not every row has a clone size; where given, it reads once, few, many or a size class.

V: TRBV7-6
size: few
D: .
J: TRBJ1-6
CDR3: CASSLKSQGLRSYNSPLHF
DNA: TGTGCCAGCAGCTTAAAGTCGCAGGGGCTGAGGTCCTATAATTCACCCCTCCACTTT

V: TRBV18
size: .
D: .
J: TRBJ1-4
CDR3: CASSPRPSKGGEKLFF
DNA: TGTGCCAGCTCACCACGCCCATCTAAGGGGGGTGAAAAACTGTTTTTT

V: TRBV7-2
size: few
D: TRBD2
J: TRBJ2-5
CDR3: CASSLAPSGGETQYF
DNA: TGTGCCAGCAGCTTAGCTCCTAGCGGGGGTGAGACCCAGTACTTC

V: TRBV5-1
size: many
D: .
J: TRBJ2-1
CDR3: CASSLGTYNEQFF
DNA: TGCGCCAGCAGCCTGGGGACTTACAATGAGCAGTTCTTC

V: TRBV5-1
size: .
D: .
J: TRBJ2-7
CDR3: CASSSTGGFSYEQYF
DNA: TGCGCCAGCAGCTCCACCGGGGGTTTTTCCTACGAGCAGTACTTC

V: TRBV20-1
size: .
D: .
J: TRBJ1-5
CDR3: CSAGGPQNLPQHF
DNA: TGCAGTGCCGGGGGACCGCAAAATCTGCCCCAGCATTTT

V: TRBV6-4
size: .
D: TRBD2
J: TRBJ2-3
CDR3: CASSRLAGPSTDTQYF
DNA: TGTGCCAGCTCTAGACTAGCGGGACCTAGCACAGATACGCAGTATTTT

V: TRBV7-9
size: .
D: .
J: TRBJ1-2
CDR3: CASTLLWSPYGYTF
DNA: TGTGCCAGCACCTTACTGTGGAGTCCCTATGGCTACACCTTC

V: TRBV29-1
size: .
D: TRBD1
J: TRBJ1-6
CDR3: CSVGQGSSPLHF
DNA: TGCAGCGTGGGACAGGGGAGTTCACCCCTCCACTTT

V: TRBV5-6
size: many
D: .
J: TRBJ2-3
CDR3: CASSPRVPSTDTQYF
DNA: TGTGCCAGCAGTCCGAGGGTTCCAAGCACAGATACGCAGTATTTT